This TCR beta chain is from a study of blood T cell repertoires in COVID-19. The wider study: Donors in the United States, Italy and Spain gave samples during acute or convalescent COVID-19. The analysed material was cDNA or gDNA that came from T cells, B-cell-depleted T cells, or PBMCs.

As to this clone: The sample holds other DNA sequences that translate to the same CDR3.

Original methodology: Counts of nucleated cells, estimated from reference gene primer amplification, were obtained. The data were produced by immunoSEQ multiplex PCR, yet TCRdb's version contains in-frame clones alone and is incomplete. For V, J and clone size, that table is used; D and trimming come from the DNA. The sample carries some 110,000 clones, approximately 88% recorded once. Germline V gene lookup returns CDR1 SGHDT and CDR2 YYEEEE. The V and J ends lost 2 bases and 3 bases respectively, with 8 bases between them. The CDR3 spans 13 residues. The sequenced sample consisted of peripheral blood. The rearrangement uses TRBV5-6 and TRBJ2-5; D may be TRBD1 (5 bases). The source of this sequence is a woman in her sixties or seventies with acute or convalescent COVID-19. The CDR3 DNA is TGTGCCAGCAGCTTAAGGGGCGAAGAGACCCAGTACTTC. Protein product: CASSLRGEETQYF.